The text below deals with one T cell receptor beta chain. The CDR3 contains 13 residues. CDR1 and CDR2 from the germline V gene are LNHNV and YYDKDF (reference sequence). The V and J ends lost 6 bases and 0 bases respectively, with 6 bases between them. This sample is part of a study of CD8 T cells in Susac syndrome. Sequencing targeted TCR beta in blood CD8+ and CD4+ T cells. The study used treatment-naive patients who had stable or active relapsing-remitting disease as multiple sclerosis controls. Random hexamers were used to reverse transcribe about 0.5 to 1 ug of RNA. The amplification used immunoSEQ multiplex PCR on TCR beta CDR3; it spanned 54 Vbeta and 13 Jbeta. TCRdb re-derived calls from the immunoSEQ multiplex PCR reads in MiXCR, one entry per CDR3 protein. The table shows about 300,000 distinct CDR3 sequences, with 89% occurring only once.

Specimen: CD8+ T cells from PBMCs. This receptor was identified in a human donor with multiple sclerosis. V and J are TRBV15 and TRBJ2-1; TRBD2 might be the D (5 bases). This CDR3 reads CATSGSSYNEQFF. The CDR3 nucleotides read TGTGCCACCAGTGGGAGCTCCTACAATGAGCAGTTCTTC.